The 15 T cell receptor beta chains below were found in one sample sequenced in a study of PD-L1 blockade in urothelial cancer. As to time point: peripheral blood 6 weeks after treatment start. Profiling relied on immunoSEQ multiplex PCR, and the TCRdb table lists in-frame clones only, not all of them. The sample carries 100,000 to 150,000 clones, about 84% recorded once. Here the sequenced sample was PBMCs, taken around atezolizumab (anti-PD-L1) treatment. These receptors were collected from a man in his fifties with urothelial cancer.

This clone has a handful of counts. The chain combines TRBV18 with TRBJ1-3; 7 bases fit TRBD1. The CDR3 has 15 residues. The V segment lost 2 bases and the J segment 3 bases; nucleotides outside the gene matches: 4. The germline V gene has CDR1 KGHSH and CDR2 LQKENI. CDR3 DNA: TGTGCCAGCTCACCAGCCAGGGGGTTTGGAAACACCATATATTTT. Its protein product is CASSPARGFGNTIYF. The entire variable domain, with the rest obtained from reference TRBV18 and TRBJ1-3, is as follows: NAGVMQNPRHLVRRRGQEARLRCSPMKGHSHVYWYRQLPEEGLKFMVYLQKENIIDESGMPKERFSAEFPKEGPSILRIQQVVRGDSAAYFCASSPARGFGNTIYFGEGSWLTVV.

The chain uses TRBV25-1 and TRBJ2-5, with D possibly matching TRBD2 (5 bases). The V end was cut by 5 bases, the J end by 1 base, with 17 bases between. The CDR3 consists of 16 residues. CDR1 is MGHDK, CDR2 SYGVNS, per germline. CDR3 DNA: TGTGCCAGCAGTCCCTCCGGGCGGGTGGGCCAAGAGACCCAGTACTTC. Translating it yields CASSPSGRVGQETQYF.

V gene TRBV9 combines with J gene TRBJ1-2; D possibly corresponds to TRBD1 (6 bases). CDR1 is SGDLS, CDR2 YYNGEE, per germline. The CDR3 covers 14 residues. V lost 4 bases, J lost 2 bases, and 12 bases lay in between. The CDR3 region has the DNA TGTGCCAGCAGCCCCGAGACAGGAAACTATGGCTACACCTTC. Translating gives CASSPETGNYGYTF.

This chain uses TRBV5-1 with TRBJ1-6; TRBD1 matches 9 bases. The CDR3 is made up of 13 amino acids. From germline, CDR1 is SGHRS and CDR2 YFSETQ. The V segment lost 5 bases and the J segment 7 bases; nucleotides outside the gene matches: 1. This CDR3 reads CASRGQGNSPLHF. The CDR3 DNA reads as TGCGCCAGCAGGGGACAGGGAAATTCACCCCTCCACTTT.

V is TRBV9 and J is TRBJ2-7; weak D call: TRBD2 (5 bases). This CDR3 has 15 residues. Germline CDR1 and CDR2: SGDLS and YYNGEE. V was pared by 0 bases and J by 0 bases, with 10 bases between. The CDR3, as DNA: TGTGCCAGCAGCGTAGGCGGGTCTAGCTCCTACGAGCAGTACTTC. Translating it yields CASSVGGSSSYEQYF. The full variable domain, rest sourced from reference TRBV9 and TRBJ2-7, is DSGVTQTPKHLITATGQRVTLRCSPRSGDLSVYWYQQSLDQGLQFLIQYYNGEERAKGNILERFSAQQFPDLHSELNLSSLELGDSALYFCASSVGGSSSYEQYFGPGTRLTVT.

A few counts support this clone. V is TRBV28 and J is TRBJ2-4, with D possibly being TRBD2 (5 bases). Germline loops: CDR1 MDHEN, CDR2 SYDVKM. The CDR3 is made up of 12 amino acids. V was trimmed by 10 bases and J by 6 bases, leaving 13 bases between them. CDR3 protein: CAILGSGNIQYF. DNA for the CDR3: TGTGCCATACTAGGATCGGGAAACATTCAGTACTTC. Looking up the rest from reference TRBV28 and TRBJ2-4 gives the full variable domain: DVKVTQSSRYLVKRTGEKVFLECVQDMDHENMFWYRQDPGLGLRLIYFSYDVKMKEKGDIPEGYSVSREKKERFSLILESASTNQTSMYLCAILGSGNIQYFGAGTRLSVL.

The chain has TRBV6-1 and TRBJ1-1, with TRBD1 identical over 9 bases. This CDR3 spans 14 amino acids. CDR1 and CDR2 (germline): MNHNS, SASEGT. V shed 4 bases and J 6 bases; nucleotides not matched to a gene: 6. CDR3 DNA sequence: TGTGCCAGCAGTGGAGGGACAGGGTTCTCTGAAGCTTTCTTT. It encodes CASSGGTGFSEAFF.

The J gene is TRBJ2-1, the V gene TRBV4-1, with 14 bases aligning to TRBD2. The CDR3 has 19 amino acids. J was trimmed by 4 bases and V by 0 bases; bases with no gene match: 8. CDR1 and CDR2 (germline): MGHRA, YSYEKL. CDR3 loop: CASSQDPGTSGSSYNEQFF. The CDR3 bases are TGCGCCAGCAGCCAAGATCCAGGGACTAGCGGGAGTTCATACAATGAGCAGTTCTTC.

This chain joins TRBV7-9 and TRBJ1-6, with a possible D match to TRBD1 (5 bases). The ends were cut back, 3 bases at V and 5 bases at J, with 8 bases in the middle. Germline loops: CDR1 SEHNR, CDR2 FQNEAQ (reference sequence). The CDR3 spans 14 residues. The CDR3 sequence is CASSLQGDNSPLHF. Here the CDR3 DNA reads TGTGCCAGCAGCTTGCAGGGTGATAATTCACCCCTCCACTTT.

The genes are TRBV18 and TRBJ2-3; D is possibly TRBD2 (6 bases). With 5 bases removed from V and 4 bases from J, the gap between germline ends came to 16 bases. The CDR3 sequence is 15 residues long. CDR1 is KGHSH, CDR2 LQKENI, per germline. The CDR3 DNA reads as TGTGCCAGCTCAGCAGCGGGCCTCGGGGCAGATACGCAGTATTTT. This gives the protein CASSAAGLGADTQYF.

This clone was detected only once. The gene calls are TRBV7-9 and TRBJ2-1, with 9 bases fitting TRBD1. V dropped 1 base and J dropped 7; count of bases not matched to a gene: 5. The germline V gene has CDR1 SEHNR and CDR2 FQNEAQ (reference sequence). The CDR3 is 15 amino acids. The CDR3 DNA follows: TGTGCCAGCAGCTTAGTGGGACAGGGTAGGAATGAGCAGTTCTTC. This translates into CASSLVGQGRNEQFF.

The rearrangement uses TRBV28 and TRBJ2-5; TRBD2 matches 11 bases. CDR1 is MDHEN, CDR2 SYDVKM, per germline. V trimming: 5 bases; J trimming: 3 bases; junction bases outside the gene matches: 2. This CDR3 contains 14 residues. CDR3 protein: CASSQLAGEETQYF. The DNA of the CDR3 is TGTGCCAGCAGTCAACTAGCGGGAGAAGAGACCCAGTACTTC.

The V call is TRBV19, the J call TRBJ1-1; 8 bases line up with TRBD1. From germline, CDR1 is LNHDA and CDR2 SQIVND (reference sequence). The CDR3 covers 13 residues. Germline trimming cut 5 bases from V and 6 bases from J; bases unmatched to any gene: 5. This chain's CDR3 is CASSARGLAEAFF. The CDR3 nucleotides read TGTGCCAGTAGTGCCAGGGGGCTGGCTGAAGCTTTCTTT.

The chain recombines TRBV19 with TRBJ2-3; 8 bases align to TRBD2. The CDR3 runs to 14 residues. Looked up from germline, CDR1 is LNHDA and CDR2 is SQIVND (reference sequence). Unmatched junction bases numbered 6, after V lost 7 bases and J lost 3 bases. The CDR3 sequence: CASNPAGGTDTQYF. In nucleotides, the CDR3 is TGTGCCAGTAATCCCGCGGGAGGAACAGATACGCAGTATTTT.

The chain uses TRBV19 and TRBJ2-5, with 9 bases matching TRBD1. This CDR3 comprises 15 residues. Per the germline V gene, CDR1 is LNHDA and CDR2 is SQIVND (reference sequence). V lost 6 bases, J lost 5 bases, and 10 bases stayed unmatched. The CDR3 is CASSRDRAVPETQYF. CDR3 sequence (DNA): TGTGCCAGTAGCCGGGACAGGGCGGTTCCGGAGACCCAGTACTTC.